Reported below is one T cell receptor beta chain. Its antigen is undetermined. The sample comes from a study of shared clonotypes between healthy human individuals. Germline V gives CDR1 MGHRA, CDR2 YSYEKL. Unmatched junction bases numbered 7, after V lost 3 bases and J lost 6 bases. This CDR3 is 16 amino acids long. Only in-frame clones appear in the TCRdb table, and some are missing; sequencing was by immunoSEQ multiplex PCR. The sample lists 2,100,000 or so clones; 90% to 97% were seen once. Notes on the study in general: Among donors, clonotype sharing was expected to be affected by sequencing depth. Naive subsets generally exceeded memory subsets in estimated richness.

This TCR was sampled from a man between 18 and 29 years old in good health. The chain employs TRBV4-1 and TRBJ2-3; 12 bases map to TRBD2. The sample taken for sequencing was naive CD4+ T cells sorted from blood. Subset specified: CD45RA+ positively selected. In DNA, the CDR3 is TGCGCCAGCAGCCACGGTCTAGCGGGAGGGGAGGATACGCAGTATTTT. Encoded protein: CASSHGLAGGEDTQYF.